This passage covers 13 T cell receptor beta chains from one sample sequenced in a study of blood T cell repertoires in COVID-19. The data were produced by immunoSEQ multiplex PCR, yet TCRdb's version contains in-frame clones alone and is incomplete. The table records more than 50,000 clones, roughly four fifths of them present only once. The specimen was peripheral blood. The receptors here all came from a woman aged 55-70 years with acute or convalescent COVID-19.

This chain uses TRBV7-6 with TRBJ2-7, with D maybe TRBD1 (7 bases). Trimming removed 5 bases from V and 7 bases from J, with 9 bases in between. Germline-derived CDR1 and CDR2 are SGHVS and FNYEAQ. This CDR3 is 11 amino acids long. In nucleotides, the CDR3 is TGTGCCAGCAGCCAGGGGGGAGAGCAGTACTTC. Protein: CASSQGGEQYF.

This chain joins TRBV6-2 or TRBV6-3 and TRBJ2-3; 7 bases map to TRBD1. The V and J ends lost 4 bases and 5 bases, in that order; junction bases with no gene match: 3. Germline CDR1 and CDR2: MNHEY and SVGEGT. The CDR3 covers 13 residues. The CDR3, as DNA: TGTGCCAGCAGTTGGGGACAGCAAGATACGCAGTATTTT. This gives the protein CASSWGQQDTQYF.

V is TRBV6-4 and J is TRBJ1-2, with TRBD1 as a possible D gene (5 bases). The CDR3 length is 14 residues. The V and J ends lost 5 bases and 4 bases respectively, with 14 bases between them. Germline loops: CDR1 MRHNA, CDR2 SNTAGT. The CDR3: CASSSGSSGYGYTF. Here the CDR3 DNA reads TGTGCCAGCAGTTCAGGGTCTTCGGGCTATGGCTACACCTTC.

This chain's CDR3 is CASSLRPSGEADTQYF. CDR3 DNA: TGTGCCAGCAGCTTAAGGCCTAGCGGCGAGGCGGATACGCAGTATTTT. This rearrangement joins TRBV7-9 to TRBJ2-3, with TRBD2 identical over 7 bases. CDR1 is SEHNR, CDR2 FQNEAQ, per germline (reference sequence). V trimming: 2 bases; J trimming: 6 bases; junction bases outside the gene matches: 11. There are 16 residues in the CDR3.

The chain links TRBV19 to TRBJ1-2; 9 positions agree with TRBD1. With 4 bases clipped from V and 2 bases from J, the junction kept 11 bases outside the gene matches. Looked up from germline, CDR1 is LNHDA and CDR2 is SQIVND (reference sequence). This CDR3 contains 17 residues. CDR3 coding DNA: TGTGCCAGTAGTAGATTTGCCGGGACAGGGCTCAACTATGGCTACACCTTC. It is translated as CASSRFAGTGLNYGYTF.

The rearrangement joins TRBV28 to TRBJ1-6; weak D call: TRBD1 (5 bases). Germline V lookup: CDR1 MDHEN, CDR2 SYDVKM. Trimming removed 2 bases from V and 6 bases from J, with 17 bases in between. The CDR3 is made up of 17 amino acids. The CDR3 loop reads CASSLIRTIRGNSPLHF. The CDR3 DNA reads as TGTGCCAGCAGTTTAATAAGGACGATAAGGGGTAATTCACCCCTCCACTTT. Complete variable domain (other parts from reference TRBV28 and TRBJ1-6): DVKVTQSSRYLVKRTGEKVFLECVQDMDHENMFWYRQDPGLGLRLIYFSYDVKMKEKGDIPEGYSVSREKKERFSLILESASTNQTSMYLCASSLIRTIRGNSPLHFGNGTRLTVT.

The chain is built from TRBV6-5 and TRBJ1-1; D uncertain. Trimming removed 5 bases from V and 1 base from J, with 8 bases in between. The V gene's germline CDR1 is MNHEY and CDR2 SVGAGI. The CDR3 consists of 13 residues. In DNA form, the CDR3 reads TGTGCCAGCAGTCAAATCAAGAACACTGAAGCTTTCTTT. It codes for CASSQIKNTEAFF.

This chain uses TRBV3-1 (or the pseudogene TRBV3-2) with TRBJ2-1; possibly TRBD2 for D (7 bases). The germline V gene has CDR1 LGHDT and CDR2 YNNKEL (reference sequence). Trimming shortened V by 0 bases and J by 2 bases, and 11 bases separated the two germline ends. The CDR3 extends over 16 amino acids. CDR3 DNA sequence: TGTGCCAGCAGCCAAGACAGGGGAGGGACCTACAATGAGCAGTTCTTC. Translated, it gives CASSQDRGGTYNEQFF.

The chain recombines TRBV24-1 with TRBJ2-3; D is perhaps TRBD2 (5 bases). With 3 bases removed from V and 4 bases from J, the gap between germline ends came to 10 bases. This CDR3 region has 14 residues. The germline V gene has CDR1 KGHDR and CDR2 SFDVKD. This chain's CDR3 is CATSDPGGADTQYF. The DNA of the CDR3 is TGTGCCACCAGTGATCCTGGAGGCGCAGATACGCAGTATTTT.

The CDR3 DNA sequence: TGTGCCAGCAGCCCCGACAGGGACAGTTCACCCCTCCACTTT. Its translation is CASSPDRDSSPLHF. The chain joins TRBV3-1 (or the pseudogene TRBV3-2) to TRBJ1-6; the match to TRBD1 covers 7 bases. The ends lost 4 bases at V and 9 bases at J; junction bases unmatched: 6. In germline, CDR1 is LGHDT, CDR2 YNNKEL (reference sequence). The CDR3 is made up of 14 amino acids.

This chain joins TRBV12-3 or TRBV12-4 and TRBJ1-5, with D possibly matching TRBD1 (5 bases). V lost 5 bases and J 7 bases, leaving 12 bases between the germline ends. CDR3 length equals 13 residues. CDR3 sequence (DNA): TGTGCCAGCAGTAGCAGGGATAGACAGCCCCAGCATTTT. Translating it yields CASSSRDRQPQHF.

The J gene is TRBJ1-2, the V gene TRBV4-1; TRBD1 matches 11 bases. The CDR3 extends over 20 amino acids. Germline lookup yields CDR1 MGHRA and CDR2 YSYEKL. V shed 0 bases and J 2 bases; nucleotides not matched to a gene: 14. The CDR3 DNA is TGCGCCAGCAGCCAAGAATTGAGAATCGGACAGGGGGCAGTGAACTATGGCTACACCTTC. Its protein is CASSQELRIGQGAVNYGYTF.

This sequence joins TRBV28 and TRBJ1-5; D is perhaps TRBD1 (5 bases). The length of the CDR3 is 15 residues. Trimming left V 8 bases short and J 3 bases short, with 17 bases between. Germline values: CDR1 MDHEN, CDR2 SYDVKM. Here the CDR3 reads CASRGGGRNNQPQHF. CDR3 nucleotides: TGTGCCAGCCGAGGCGGGGGGAGAAACAATCAGCCCCAGCATTTT.